One sample yielded the 20 T cell receptor beta chains listed below, sequenced in a study of cytomegalovirus exposure and HLA in healthy donors. In the PCR, 60 Vbeta and 13 Jbeta primers were used. Method: immunoSEQ multiplex PCR; TCRdb's copy keeps in-frame clones and lacks some. Of under 75,000 clones listed, 68% were seen once; the top ten hold roughly 17%. The sample taken for sequencing was PBMCs. The source of these receptors is a man between 40 and 49 years old in good health and CMV-seropositive.

The chain uses TRBV5-1 and TRBJ2-5, with 8 bases matching TRBD1. The DNA end favors TRBJ2-7, so the J call may be wrong. This CDR3 has 19 amino acids. Germline V lookup: CDR1 SGHRS, CDR2 YFSETQ. The CDR3, as DNA: TGCGCCAGCAGCTTTGTTACGAGATCGGACAGGGAAGGCTCCTACGAGCAGTACTTC. Its protein is CASSFVTRSDREGSYEQYF.

This clone was seen a single time. The rearrangement joins TRBV12-2 to TRBJ1-2; whether TRBD1, the table's D call, matches the DNA was not checked. TRBV12-2 constitutes a pseudogene. CDR3 length: 14 amino acids. The CDR3 protein is CATTGPGGLCGYTF. The CDR3 DNA follows: TGTGCCACGACTGGGCCAGGGGGCCTCTGTGGCTACACCTTC.

The chain joins TRBV6-6 to TRBJ1-5; D is uncertain. This CDR3 is 14 amino acids long. V shed 2 bases and J shed 4 bases, with 9 bases lying between them. The germline CDR1 and CDR2 sequences are MNHNY and SVGAGI (reference sequence). CDR3 sequence reads: CASSYGQMNQPQHF. CDR3 coding DNA: TGTGCCAGCAGTTACGGTCAGATGAATCAGCCCCAGCATTTT.

This chain uses TRBV19 with TRBJ1-2; tentative D call: TRBD1 (5 bases). Germline V gene data show CDR1 as LNHDA and CDR2 as SQIVND (reference sequence). This CDR3 spans 15 amino acids. V lost 1 base and J lost 0, with 9 bases in between. The chain's CDR3 is CASSIGPGTNYGYTF. Written as DNA, the CDR3 is TGTGCCAGTAGTATAGGCCCAGGGACTAACTATGGCTACACCTTC.

V usage is TRBV7-2 and J usage is TRBJ2-3; 9 bases fit TRBD2. The J segment lost 4 bases and the V segment lost 5 bases, leaving 4 bases of the junction unmatched. Germline assignment: CDR1 SGHTA and CDR2 FQGNSA. The CDR3 length is 14 residues. The CDR3 coding sequence is TGTGCCAGCAGCCTACGGACTAGCGCAGATACGCAGTATTTT. Residues: CASSLRTSADTQYF.

The chain links TRBV9 to TRBJ2-7; possible D gene TRBD2, 6 bases. This CDR3 contains 15 residues. CDR1 and CDR2 (germline): SGDLS, YYNGEE. Trimming pared 0 bases from V and 4 bases from J, leaving 14 bases between. The CDR3 loop reads CASSVAAGSLYEQYF. The CDR3 DNA reads as TGTGCCAGCAGCGTAGCTGCCGGGAGTCTTTACGAGCAGTACTTC.

CDR3 sequence (DNA): TGTGCCAGCAGCACCCAAGCTTACAATGAGCAGTTCTTC. Its protein product is CASSTQAYNEQFF. This chain joins TRBV7-3 and TRBJ2-1; D gene unclear. The ends were cut back, 5 bases at V and 4 bases at J, with 9 bases in the middle. Germline loops: CDR1 SGHTA, CDR2 FQGTGA. The CDR3 sequence is 13 residues long. Complete variable domain (other parts from reference TRBV7-3 and TRBJ2-1): GAGVSQTPSNKVTEKGKYVELRCDPISGHTALYWYRQSLGQGPEFLIYFQGTGAADDSGLPNDRFFAVRPEGSVSTLKIQRTERGDSAVYLCASSTQAYNEQFFGPGTRLTVL.

CDR3 coding DNA: TGCGCCAGCAGCCAAGACCCAACAGGAGACGTTAGCACAGATACGCAGTATTTT. This sequence encodes CASSQDPTGDVSTDTQYF. The chain joins TRBV4-1 to TRBJ2-3, with D perhaps TRBD1 (5 bases). There are 18 residues in the CDR3. The V gene's germline CDR1 is MGHRA and CDR2 YSYEKL. The V end lost 0 bases, the J end lost 0 bases, and 16 bases lay between the germline ends.

The chain has TRBV7-6 and TRBJ1-3; 7 bases match TRBD1. V lost 4 bases, J lost 1 base, and 10 bases stayed unmatched. This CDR3 spans 17 amino acids. The germline V gene encodes CDR1 SGHVS and CDR2 FNYEAQ. This chain's CDR3 is CASSSRRQGRSGNTIYF. The CDR3 region has the DNA TGTGCCAGCAGCTCCCGTCGACAGGGTCGGTCTGGAAACACCATATATTTT.

This clone came up a few times. V gene TRBV10-3 combines with J gene TRBJ2-7, with 9 positions matching TRBD2. Germline V gene sequence: CDR1 ENHRY, CDR2 SYGVKD. The V gene end was trimmed by 7 bases and the J gene end by 5 bases; junction bases not matched to a gene: 6. CDR3 length: 13 amino acids. Here the CDR3 DNA reads TGTGCCATCAAGGCGGGAGGGCCTGACGAGCAGTACTTC. Amino acids: CAIKAGGPDEQYF.

This clone occurred a few times. This chain uses TRBV27 with TRBJ2-7, with 9 bases that match TRBD2. The CDR3 covers 16 residues. Germline assignment: CDR1 MNHEY and CDR2 SMNVEV (reference sequence). Germline trimming cut 0 bases from V and 0 bases from J; bases unmatched to any gene: 3. CDR3 in DNA: TGTGCCAGCAGTTTATCATCTAGCGGGGACTCCTACGAGCAGTACTTC. Translated, it gives CASSLSSSGDSYEQYF.

The CDR3, as DNA: TGCGCCAGCAGCCAAGATCCAGCGGGAGCCTACGAGCAGTACTTC. Amino acids: CASSQDPAGAYEQYF. The V gene is TRBV4-3, the J gene TRBJ2-7, with 8 bases aligning to TRBD2. Per the germline V gene, CDR1 is LGHNA and CDR2 is YSLEER. The V and J ends lost 0 bases and 2 bases, in that order; junction bases with no gene match: 3. This CDR3 region has 15 residues.

Concerning this clone: In the same sample, other DNA sequences code for this CDR3. The chain carries TRBV6-1 and TRBJ1-1, with D unclear. This CDR3 has 13 residues. Germline CDR1 MNHNS, CDR2 SASEGT. V lost 6 bases to trimming and J lost 5 bases, with 13 bases between them. CDR3 protein: CASRKPHGTEAFF. In nucleotides, the CDR3 is TGTGCCAGCAGGAAACCTCACGGGACTGAAGCTTTCTTT.

This clone was observed a few times. The chain employs TRBV10-1 and TRBJ2-1; 14 nucleotides match TRBD2. The CDR3 has 16 residues. Germline CDR1 reads WNHNN; CDR2 reads SYGVQD (reference sequence). V lost 10 bases, J lost 0 bases, and 5 bases stayed unmatched. The CDR3 nucleotides read TGCGCCATCCGCGGGACTAGCGGGGGCTCCTACAATGAGCAGTTCTTC. This encodes CAIRGTSGGSYNEQFF.

V gene TRBV15 combines with J gene TRBJ2-5, with 7 bases lining up with TRBD2. This CDR3 has 16 amino acids. Germline V CDR1 and CDR2: LNHNV, YYDKDF (reference sequence). V gave up 0 bases and J gave up 4 bases; unmatched junction bases: 8. DNA for the CDR3: TGTGCCACCAGCAGAGATCGGGGAGGGAGTCCAGAGACCCAGTACTTC. This translates into CATSRDRGGSPETQYF.

The V call is TRBV30, the J call TRBJ2-2, with D perhaps TRBD2 (6 bases). The V gene's germline CDR1 is GTSNPN and CDR2 SVGIG (reference sequence). This CDR3 region has 15 residues. Between the trimmed V and J ends, which lost 5 bases and 7 bases, there was a span of 20 bases. CDR3 in DNA: TGTGCCTGGGGTCAGGACCGGGACTTCGGCGGGGAGCTGTTTTTT. This gives the protein CAWGQDRDFGGELFF.

This clone was counted many times. The V and J genes are TRBV19 and TRBJ2-7; TRBD2 matches at 7 bases. The CDR3 has 18 amino acids. Per germline, CDR1 LNHDA and CDR2 SQIVND (reference sequence). The V gene end was trimmed by 3 bases and the J gene end by 3 bases; junction bases not matched to a gene: 17. CDR3 sequence reads: CASSMMQGGSHRIYEQYF. The CDR3 DNA reads TGTGCCAGTAGTATGATGCAGGGCGGGAGCCATAGAATCTACGAGCAGTACTTC. Using reference TRBV19 and TRBJ2-7 for the parts outside the CDR3, the full variable domain is DGGITQSPKYLFRKEGQNVTLSCEQNLNHDAMYWYRQDPGQGLRLIYYSQIVNDFQKGDIAEGYSVSREKKESFPLTVTSAQKNPTAFYLCASSMMQGGSHRIYEQYFGPGTRLTVT.

CDR3 DNA: TGTGCCAGCAGCGTCGGGGGATTGGGCACAGATACGCAGTATTTT. Its protein is CASSVGGLGTDTQYF. This chain uses TRBV2 with TRBJ2-3, with TRBD2 as a possible D gene (6 bases). The germline V gene encodes CDR1 SNHLY and CDR2 FYNNEI. V was cut by 6 bases and J by 1 base, with 14 bases left in between. The CDR3 consists of 15 residues.

V gene TRBV29-1 combines with J gene TRBJ2-7, with D uncertain. CDR3 length: 12 residues. V shed 1 base and J shed 5 bases, with 9 bases lying between them. Germline V lookup: CDR1 SQVTM, CDR2 ANQGSEA. The CDR3 is CSVEGSRNEQYF. The CDR3 nucleotides read TGCAGCGTTGAAGGGTCCAGGAACGAGCAGTACTTC.

In this sample, this clone turned up a few times. The V and J genes are TRBV4-2 and TRBJ2-1; TRBD1 is a possible D gene (5 bases). Germline values: CDR1 LGHNA, CDR2 YNFKEQ. CDR3 size: 15 residues. The V and J ends lost 2 bases and 6 bases respectively, with 14 bases between them. CDR3: CASSQRDSLGNEQFF. The CDR3 nucleotides read TGTGCCAGCAGCCAAAGAGACAGTCTCGGCAATGAGCAGTTCTTC.